The clone carrying this T cell receptor beta chain was seen repeatedly, ten times or more. The antigen is unknown. Germline V lookup: CDR1 SGHDT, CDR2 YYEEEE. The CDR3 extends over 16 amino acids. Trimming stripped 2 bases from V and 1 base from J, with 15 bases between. These data are taken from a study of T cells after yellow fever vaccination. Notes on the study in general: Although most clonotypes did not, a small share appeared in both CD4 and CD8 compartments.

A universal primer site and UMIs were added as TCR cDNA was made by 5'RACE template switching. TCRdb ran MiXCR on the 5' RACE reads and lists one entry per CDR3 protein. The data contain over 300,000 distinct CDR3 sequences, around 6.8% of them seen just once; the ten biggest clones take up over 15%. The V call is TRBV5-6, the J call TRBJ1-1; maybe TRBD1 (6 bases). The starting material was PBMCs, obtained roughly 46 days after the first yellow fever vaccination. This receptor was obtained from a young man who received the YFV17D yellow fever vaccine. The CDR3 protein is CASSFSWRGKNTEAFF. Written as DNA, the CDR3 is TGTGCCAGCAGCTTTTCCTGGAGGGGGAAGAACACTGAAGCTTTCTTT.